This T cell receptor beta chain derives from a study of breast tumors, draining lymph nodes, adjacent tissues (dated by TCRdb to the mid-2010s). Concerning the study at large: In breast cancer patients, the study compared the TCR beta repertoires of tumor, adjacent nontumor tissue and axillary lymph nodes. The study aimed to assess the relationships and possible T-cell exchange between tumor, surrounding tissue and draining lymph node repertoires in human breast cancer. Study-wide findings and limitations: The study presented the conclusion that tumor T cells originate in lymph nodes as consistent with a hypothesis, not as something directly demonstrated. The data were considered consistent with the idea that most tumor T cells come from the lymph node and then expand in tumor tissue. Tumors showed preferential V and J gene usage, and their T-cell repertoire diversity fell below that of lymph nodes yet above that of nontumor tissue. The similarity between tumor and nontumor tissue repertoires was significantly greater in luminal-like breast cancer than in basal-like breast cancer.

This clonotype was seen ten or more times. Its recognized antigen is unknown. No base quality values were provided; no much bigger clone lies one nucleotide off. The instrument was an Illumina HiSeq 2000. TCR beta chain libraries were generated through multiplex PCR amplification. High-throughput sequencing was used to analyze the amplified TCR beta chain products. Through fastp at Q25 and MiXCR, TCRdb rebuilt clones from the public reads, retaining in-frame beta chains. Merged by CDR3 protein, the rows form single entries marked with the most common genes and DNA. The sample includes 25,000 or so distinct CDR3 sequences, with roughly 21% observed a single time. The top ten clonotypes cover about 14% of the sample. The sequence was collected from a female donor with breast cancer. Some clones in this sample may be carry-over from other donors' samples. The sequenced sample consisted of breast tumor tissue.

The nucleotide sequence is TGCAGTGCTAGGTCTAGTCAGGGATATAATTCACCCCTCCACTTT. Translated, this gives CSARSSQGYNSPLHF. The V and J segments used are TRBV20-1 and TRBJ1-6; matching of 5 bases hints at TRBD1 as the D gene. Trimming at the junction amounts to 3 bases on V and 4 bases on J, and the germline ends lie 13 bases apart. Based on the germline V gene (reference sequence), the CDR1 and CDR2 sequences are DFQATT and SNEGSKA. The CDR3 has 15 amino acids, counting the end cysteine and phenylalanine. Only the CDR3 region is kept as DNA, spanning 45 bases read in frame from base 1.